This TCR beta chain was identified in a study of shared clonotypes between healthy human individuals. Donors were Caucasian adults residing in Nashville, Tennessee, USA. CD4+ cell separation produced CD45RA+ naive and CD45RA-negative memory subsets. General study points: Donor clonotype sharing was expected to depend on sequencing depth.

This table comes from immunoSEQ multiplex PCR, and its TCRdb copy is limited to in-frame clones, with some not included. The repertoire includes 2 million to 2.5 million clones, 85% to 95% of them detected once, and around 0.38% sits in the top ten. With regard to this clone: Its antigen is not known.

CDR3 size: 14 residues. V was clipped by 6 bases and J by 7 bases; unmatched bases: 5. The germline V gene has CDR1 MGHDK and CDR2 SYGVNS. The clonotype was recovered from a man aged 18 to 30 in good health. Some clones in this sample may be carry-over from other donors' samples. The chain combines TRBV25-1 with TRBJ2-2, with 10 bases aligning to TRBD2. Sequenced sample: naive CD4+ T cells from PBMCs. Subset specified: CD45RA+ positively selected. CDR3 in amino acids: CASSTSGVGGELFF. The CDR3 bases are TGTGCCAGCAGCACTAGCGGGGTGGGCGGGGAGCTGTTTTTT. Using reference TRBV25-1 and TRBJ2-2 for the parts outside the CDR3, the full variable domain is EADIYQTPRYLVIGTGKKITLECSQTMGHDKMYWYQQDPGMELHLIHYSYGVNSTEKGDLSSESTVSRIRTEHFPLTLESARPSHTSQYLCASSTSGVGGELFFGEGSRLTVL.